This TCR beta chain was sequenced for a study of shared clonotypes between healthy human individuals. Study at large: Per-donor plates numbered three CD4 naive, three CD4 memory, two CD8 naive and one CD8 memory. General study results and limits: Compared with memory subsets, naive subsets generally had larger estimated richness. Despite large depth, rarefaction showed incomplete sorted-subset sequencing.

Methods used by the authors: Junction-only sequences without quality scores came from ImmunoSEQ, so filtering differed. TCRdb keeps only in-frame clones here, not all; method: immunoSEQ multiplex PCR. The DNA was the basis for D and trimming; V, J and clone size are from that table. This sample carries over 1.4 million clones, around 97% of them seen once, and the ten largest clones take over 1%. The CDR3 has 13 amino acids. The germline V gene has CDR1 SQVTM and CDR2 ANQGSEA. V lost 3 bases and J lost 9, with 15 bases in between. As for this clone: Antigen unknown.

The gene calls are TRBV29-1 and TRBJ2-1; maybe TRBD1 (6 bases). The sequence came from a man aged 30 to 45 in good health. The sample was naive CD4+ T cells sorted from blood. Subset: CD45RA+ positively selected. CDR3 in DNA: TGCAGCGTTGAGAGGGTGACAGGTGGTGAGCAGTTCTTC. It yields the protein CSVERVTGGEQFF.